Reported below is one T cell receptor (beta chain). Its cognate antigen has yet to be identified. This sample is drawn from a study of human CD8 memory T cell subsets (dated by TCRdb to about 2020). Regarding the complete study: TCRbeta repertoires of stem-like (TSTEM), progenitor exhausted-like (TPEX) and effector memory CD8+ T cell subsets were compared to assess their clonal relationships. Roughly 6 donors each provided TSTEM, TPEX and effector memory subsets, from which TCRbeta repertoires were obtained. Summary of the overall study and its limitations: Although both stem-like subsets shared clonotypes with effector memory cells, the overlap between TSTEM and TPEX repertoires was minimal, suggesting distinct antigen spectra for the TSTEM and TPEX subsets. Normalized Shannon-Wiener diversity was similarly high in TSTEM and TPEX subsets, while effector memory subsets were less diverse by comparison. Chao1 estimates suggested greater repertoire diversity in TSTEM than in TPEX subsets, potentially reflecting a broader range of specificities. Sequencing was limited to TCRbeta chains, and the repertoire comparisons were based on more than five donors analyzed with paired t-tests and Bonferroni correction.

CDR1 and CDR2, looked up from the germline V gene, are SGHTA and FQGNSA. From cysteine to phenylalanine, the CDR3 is 16 amino acids long. No DNA appears here. A Human TCR Profiling Kit was used to prepare UMI-labeled 5' RACE TCRbeta libraries. Every TCRbeta library was prepared in parallel, with the same number of PCR cycles used for all of the libraries. Regarding the original processing steps: Between roughly 2,600 and 20,000 functional CDR3beta clonotypes were contained in each TCRbeta library. MIGEC 1.2.9 was used for UMI extraction and consensus assembly, with at least three reads per UMI being required. MiXCR 3.0.3 was used to extract in-frame CDR3beta repertoires. Each sample was downsampled to 42,000 randomly selected UMIs before diversity metrics were computed in VDJtools 1.2.1. Repertoire overlap metrics D, R and F2 were calculated in VDJtools for the top 3,000 clones of each sample pair. TCRdb reanalyzed the reads, keeping one entry per CDR3 protein sequence and omitting DNA. Clone size and V and J calls follow TCRdb, not the original study. The sample's table covers under 20,000 distinct CDR3 sequences. The ten biggest clones cover 5.4% of the sample.

Density gradient separation was used to isolate peripheral blood mononuclear cells from healthy donor buffy coats. In the study, total CD8+ T cells were enriched by negative magnetic separation with EasySep or MojoSort CD8+ T cell isolation kits. For each subset, total RNA was extracted using an RNeasy Mini Kit from duplicate vials of around 150,000 sorted CD8+ T cells. PBMCs were used either fresh or after cryopreservation in fetal bovine serum containing approximately 9.5% DMSO. Fluorescence-activated cell sorting on a FACSAria III was used to sort CD8+ T cell subsets to purity. Sequenced input: CD8+ T cells from PBMCs. The receptor's source is a human donor in good health. Recombination joined TRBV7-2 with TRBJ2-2. The CDR3 region: CASSSHTRSWTGELFF.